The 12 T cell receptor beta chains below were found in one sample sequenced in a study of cytomegalovirus exposure and HLA in healthy donors. The PCR used 60 Vbeta and 13 Jbeta primers. Repertoires were generated with immunoSEQ multiplex PCR, while TCRdb's copy carries only in-frame clones and drops some. This sample lists some 120,000 clones; its ten largest clones have around 6.5%. Source material: PBMCs. The receptors shown here come from a man between 35 and 55 years old in good health and CMV-seropositive.

The rearrangement joins TRBV28 to TRBJ2-2; TRBD2 matches 7 bases. Germline V gene lookup returns CDR1 MDHEN and CDR2 SYDVKM. The CDR3 spans 17 residues. V lost 5 bases and J lost 7; bases outside the gene matches: 16. Here the CDR3 DNA reads TGTGCCAGCAGTGTCCTCCCGGGCGGGAGTAAGCACGGGGAGCTGTTTTTT. Protein sequence: CASSVLPGGSKHGELFF.

The DNA for the CDR3 is TGTGCCAGCCTTAACAGGTCGCCCAACTCCTACAATGAGCAGTTCTTC. Protein: CASLNRSPNSYNEQFF. The chain recombines TRBV28 with TRBJ2-1; D might be TRBD1 (5 bases). Trimming stripped 8 bases from V and 0 bases from J, with 17 bases between. Germline values: CDR1 MDHEN, CDR2 SYDVKM. The CDR3 loop spans 16 amino acids.

The chain couples TRBV6-6 to TRBJ2-1; weak D call: TRBD2 (5 bases). V lost 0 bases and J lost 7, with 7 bases in between. The germline V gene has CDR1 MNHNY and CDR2 SVGAGI (reference sequence). This CDR3 is built from 13 residues. In DNA form, the CDR3 reads TGTGCCAGCAGTTACTCGGGAGCTAATGAGCAGTTCTTC. Translated: CASSYSGANEQFF.

CDR3 amino acids: CASSLQGAAKNTEAFF. CDR3 DNA: TGCGCCAGCAGCTTACAGGGGGCTGCAAAGAACACTGAAGCTTTCTTT. This chain joins TRBV5-1 and TRBJ1-1, with TRBD1 identical over 9 bases. The germline V gene encodes CDR1 SGHRS and CDR2 YFSETQ. This CDR3 spans 16 amino acids. Losses at the gene ends were 2 bases for V and 1 base for J; bases not matched to a gene: 6.

The CDR3 is CASSLSGDREQYF. The CDR3 bases are TGTGCCAGCAGCTTATCGGGGGATCGCGAGCAGTACTTC. This chain links TRBV7-3 with TRBJ2-7; weak D call: TRBD2 (6 bases). CDR1 is SGHTA and CDR2 is FQGTGA in the germline V gene. V was trimmed by 2 bases and J by 6 bases, leaving 11 bases between them. The CDR3 consists of 13 residues.

The chain joins TRBV10-3 to TRBJ1-2; 7 bases line up with TRBD1. Germline loops: CDR1 ENHRY, CDR2 SYGVKD. V lost 5 bases, J lost 13 bases, and 13 bases stayed unmatched. The CDR3 loop spans 13 amino acids. The CDR3 is CAISNAGTAGITF. CDR3 bases: TGTGCCATCAGTAACGCCGGGACAGCAGGCATCACCTTC.

The chain recombines TRBV5-8 with TRBJ2-7, with D possibly TRBD1 on 6 matching bases. CDR3 length equals 15 residues. V gave up 4 bases and J gave up 6 bases, with 20 bases separating them. CDR1 is SGHTS and CDR2 is YDEGEE in the germline V gene. Written as DNA, the CDR3 is TGTGCCAGCAGCGTACAGGGCCGGAGATCTCGCGAGCAGTACTTC. Protein: CASSVQGRRSREQYF.

The CDR3 DNA is TGTGCCAGCAGTTTGGGGAATTGGGGAGACAATGAGCAGTTCTTC. Translating gives CASSLGNWGDNEQFF. The chain uses TRBV27 and TRBJ2-1; D may be TRBD2 (5 bases). CDR3 length: 15 amino acids. The V end lost 3 bases, the J end lost 5 bases, and 14 bases lay between the germline ends. The germline V gene has CDR1 MNHEY and CDR2 SMNVEV (reference sequence).

The rearrangement joins TRBV4-1 to TRBJ1-1, with a weak D call TRBD1 (6 bases). Trimming took 4 bases from V and 4 from J, leaving 22 bases between them. Germline CDR1 is MGHRA and CDR2 is YSYEKL. The CDR3 loop spans 17 amino acids. CDR3 sequence reads: CASSPTPGGRGGTEAFF. The CDR3, as DNA: TGCGCCAGCAGCCCCACCCCGGGGGGGCGCGGGGGCACTGAAGCTTTCTTT.

This sequence joins TRBV7-2 and TRBJ2-4, with 10 bases lining up with TRBD1. This CDR3 contains 19 residues. V trimming: 5 bases; J trimming: 0 bases; junction bases outside the gene matches: 13. Germline CDR1 and CDR2: SGHTA and FQGNSA. CDR3 amino acids: CASSARQGAGILAKNIQYF. CDR3 sequence (DNA): TGTGCCAGCAGCGCGAGACAGGGGGCTGGAATTCTAGCCAAAAACATTCAGTACTTC.

The gene calls are TRBV6-1 and TRBJ2-3; TRBD2 matches at 10 bases. The germline gives CDR1 MNHNS, CDR2 SASEGT. The CDR3 extends over 19 amino acids. V was pared by 2 bases and J by 2 bases, with 13 bases of the junction left unmatched. CDR3 residues: CASSESFVGLAENTDTQYF. The DNA of the CDR3 is TGTGCCAGCAGTGAATCTTTCGTCGGACTAGCGGAGAACACAGATACGCAGTATTTT.

The rearrangement joins TRBV10-2 to TRBJ1-4, with TRBD1 matching over 7 bases. This CDR3 is 10 amino acids long. After removal of 7 bases from V and 11 bases from J, the junction contained 1 base not matched to a gene. The germline V gene has CDR1 WSHSY and CDR2 SAAADI. CDR3 sequence reads: CASKGAKLFF. The CDR3 region has the DNA TGCGCCAGCAAGGGGGCGAAACTGTTTTTT.